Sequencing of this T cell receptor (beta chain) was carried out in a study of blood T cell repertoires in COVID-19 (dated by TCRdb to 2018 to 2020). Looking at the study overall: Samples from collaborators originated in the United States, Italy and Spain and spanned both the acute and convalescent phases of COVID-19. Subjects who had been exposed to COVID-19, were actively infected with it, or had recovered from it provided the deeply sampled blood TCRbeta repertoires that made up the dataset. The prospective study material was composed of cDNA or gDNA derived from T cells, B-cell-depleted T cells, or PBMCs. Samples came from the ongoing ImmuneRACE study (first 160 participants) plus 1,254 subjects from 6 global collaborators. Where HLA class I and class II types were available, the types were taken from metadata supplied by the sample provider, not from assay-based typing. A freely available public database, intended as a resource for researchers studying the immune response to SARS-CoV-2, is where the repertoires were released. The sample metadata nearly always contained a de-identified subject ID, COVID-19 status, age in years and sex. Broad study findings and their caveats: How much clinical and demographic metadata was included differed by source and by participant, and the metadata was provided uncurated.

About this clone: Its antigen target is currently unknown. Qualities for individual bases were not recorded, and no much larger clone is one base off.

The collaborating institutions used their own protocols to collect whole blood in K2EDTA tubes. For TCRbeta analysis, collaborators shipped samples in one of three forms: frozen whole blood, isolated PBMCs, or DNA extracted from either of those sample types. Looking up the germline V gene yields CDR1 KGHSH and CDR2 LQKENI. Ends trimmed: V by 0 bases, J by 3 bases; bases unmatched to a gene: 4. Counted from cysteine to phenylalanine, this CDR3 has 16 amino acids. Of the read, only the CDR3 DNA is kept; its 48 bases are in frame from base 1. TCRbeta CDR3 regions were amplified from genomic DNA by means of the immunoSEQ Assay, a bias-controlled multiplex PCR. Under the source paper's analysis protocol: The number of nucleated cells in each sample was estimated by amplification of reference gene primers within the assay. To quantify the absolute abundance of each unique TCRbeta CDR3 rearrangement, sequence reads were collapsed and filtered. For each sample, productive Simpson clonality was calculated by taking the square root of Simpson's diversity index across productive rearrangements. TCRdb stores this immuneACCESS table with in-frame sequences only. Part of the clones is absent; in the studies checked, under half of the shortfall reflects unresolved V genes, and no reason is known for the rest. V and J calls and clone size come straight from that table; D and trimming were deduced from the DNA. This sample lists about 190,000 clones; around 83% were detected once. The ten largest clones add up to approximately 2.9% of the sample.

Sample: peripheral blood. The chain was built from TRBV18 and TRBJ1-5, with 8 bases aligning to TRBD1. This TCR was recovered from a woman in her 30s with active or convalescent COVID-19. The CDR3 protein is CASSPPSGGTNQPQHF. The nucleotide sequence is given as TGTGCCAGCTCACCACCCTCAGGGGGCACCAATCAGCCCCAGCATTTT.